This T cell receptor beta chain was recorded in a study of T-cell reconstitution after alpha-beta-depleted transplantation in children. This clonotype was counted a few times. The CDR3 runs 17 residues. Looked up from germline, CDR1 is LGHNA and CDR2 is YNFKEQ. Unmatched junction bases numbered 15, after V lost 4 bases and J lost 5 bases. A library of TCRbeta sequences, prepared with unique molecular identifiers, was generated. TCRdb re-called the PCR reads with MiXCR, one entry per CDR3 protein. The sample contains about 400,000 distinct CDR3 sequences, 10% to 15% of which appear only once. This TCR was recovered from a human donor who donated a stem cell graft to a child with Fanconi anemia. Sequenced material: PBMCs, taken from the stem cell graft. V usage is TRBV4-2 and J usage is TRBJ1-2, with 8 bases that match TRBD1. CDR3 DNA: TGTGCCAGCAGCCTTGATATGACAGGGGACCCGTTATATGGCTACACCTTC. Translated, it gives CASSLDMTGDPLYGYTF.